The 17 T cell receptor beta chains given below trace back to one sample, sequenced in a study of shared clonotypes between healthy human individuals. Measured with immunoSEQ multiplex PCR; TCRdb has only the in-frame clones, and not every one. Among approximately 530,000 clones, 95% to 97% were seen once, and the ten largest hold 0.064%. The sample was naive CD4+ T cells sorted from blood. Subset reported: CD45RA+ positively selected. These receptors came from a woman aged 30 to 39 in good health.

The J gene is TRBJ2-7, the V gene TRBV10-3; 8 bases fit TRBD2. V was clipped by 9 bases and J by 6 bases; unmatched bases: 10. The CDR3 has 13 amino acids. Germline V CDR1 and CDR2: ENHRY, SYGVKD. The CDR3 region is CAITGLVNSEQYF. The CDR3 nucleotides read TGTGCCATAACGGGACTAGTTAACTCCGAGCAGTACTTC.

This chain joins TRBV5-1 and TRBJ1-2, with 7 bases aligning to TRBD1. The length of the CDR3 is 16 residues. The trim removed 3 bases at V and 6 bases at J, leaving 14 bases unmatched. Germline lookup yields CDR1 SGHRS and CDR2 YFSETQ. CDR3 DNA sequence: TGCGCCAGCAGCTCCCTGCGACAGGGCACCATGGATGGCTACACCTTC. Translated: CASSSLRQGTMDGYTF.

The CDR3: CASRLKQGAPGEQFF. CDR3 DNA: TGTGCCAGCCGGCTCAAGCAGGGGGCGCCCGGTGAGCAGTTCTTC. This rearrangement joins TRBV6-4 to TRBJ2-1; 8 positions agree with TRBD1. The CDR3 totals 15 residues. Trimming cost V 8 bases and J 9 bases; bases outside gene matches: 15. Germline values: CDR1 MRHNA, CDR2 SNTAGT.

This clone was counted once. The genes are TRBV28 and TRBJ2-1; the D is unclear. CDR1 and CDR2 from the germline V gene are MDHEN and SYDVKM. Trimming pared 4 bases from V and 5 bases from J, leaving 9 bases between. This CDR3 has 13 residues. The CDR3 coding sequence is TGTGCCAGCAGTTATTACAGAGACAATGAGCAGTTCTTC. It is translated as CASSYYRDNEQFF. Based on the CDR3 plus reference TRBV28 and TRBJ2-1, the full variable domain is DVKVTQSSRYLVKRTGEKVFLECVQDMDHENMFWYRQDPGLGLRLIYFSYDVKMKEKGDIPEGYSVSREKKERFSLILESASTNQTSMYLCASSYYRDNEQFFGPGTRLTVL.

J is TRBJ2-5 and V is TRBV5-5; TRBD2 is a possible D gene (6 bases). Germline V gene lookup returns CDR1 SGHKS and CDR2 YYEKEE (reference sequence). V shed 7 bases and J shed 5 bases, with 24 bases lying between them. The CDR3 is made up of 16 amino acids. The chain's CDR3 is CASARRAGSLLETQYF. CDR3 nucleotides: TGTGCCAGCGCCCGGCGTGCGGGAAGCCTTTTGGAGACCCAGTACTTC.

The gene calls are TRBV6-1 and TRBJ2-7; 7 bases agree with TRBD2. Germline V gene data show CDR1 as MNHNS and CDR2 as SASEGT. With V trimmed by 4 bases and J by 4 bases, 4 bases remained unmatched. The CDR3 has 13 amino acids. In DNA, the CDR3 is TGTGCCAGCAGTGGCGGGAGCGGGTACGAGCAGTACTTC. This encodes CASSGGSGYEQYF.

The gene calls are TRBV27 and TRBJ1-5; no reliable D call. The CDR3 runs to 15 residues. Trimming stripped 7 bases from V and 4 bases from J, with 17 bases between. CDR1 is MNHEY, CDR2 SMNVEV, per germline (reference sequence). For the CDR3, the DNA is TGTGCCAGCACACCCATAGGCCCGACGAATCAGCCCCAGCATTTT. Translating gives CASTPIGPTNQPQHF.

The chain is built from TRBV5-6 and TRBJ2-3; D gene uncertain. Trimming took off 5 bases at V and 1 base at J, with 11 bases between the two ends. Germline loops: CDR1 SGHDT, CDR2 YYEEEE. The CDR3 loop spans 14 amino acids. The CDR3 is CASRTYGGTDTQYF. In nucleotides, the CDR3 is TGTGCCAGCAGGACTTACGGTGGCACAGATACGCAGTATTTT.

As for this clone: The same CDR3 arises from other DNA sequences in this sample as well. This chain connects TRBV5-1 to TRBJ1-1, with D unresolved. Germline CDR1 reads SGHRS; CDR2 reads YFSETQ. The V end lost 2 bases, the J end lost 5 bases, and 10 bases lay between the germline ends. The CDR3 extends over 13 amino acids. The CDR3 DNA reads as TGCGCCAGCAGCTTAGCAGGCTCGACTGAAGCTTTCTTT. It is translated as CASSLAGSTEAFF.

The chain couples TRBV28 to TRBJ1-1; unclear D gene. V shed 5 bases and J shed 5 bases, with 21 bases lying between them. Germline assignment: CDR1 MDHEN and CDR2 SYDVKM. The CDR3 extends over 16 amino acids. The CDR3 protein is CASSPGSEVSRTEAFF. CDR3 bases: TGTGCCAGCAGTCCCGGGAGTGAGGTCTCAAGGACTGAAGCTTTCTTT.

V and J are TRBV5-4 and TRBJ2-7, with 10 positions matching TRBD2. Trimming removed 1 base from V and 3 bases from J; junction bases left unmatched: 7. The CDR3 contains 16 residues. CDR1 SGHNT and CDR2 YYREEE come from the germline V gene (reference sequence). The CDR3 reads CASSLFSGRVFYEQYF. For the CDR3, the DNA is TGTGCCAGCAGCTTGTTCAGCGGGAGGGTTTTCTACGAGCAGTACTTC.

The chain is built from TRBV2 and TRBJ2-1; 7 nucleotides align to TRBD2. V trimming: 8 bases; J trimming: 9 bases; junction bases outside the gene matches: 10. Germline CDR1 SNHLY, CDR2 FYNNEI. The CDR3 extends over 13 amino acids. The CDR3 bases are TGTGCCAGCGGGATTTCGCGGGAGACTGAGCAGTTCTTC. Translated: CASGISRETEQFF.

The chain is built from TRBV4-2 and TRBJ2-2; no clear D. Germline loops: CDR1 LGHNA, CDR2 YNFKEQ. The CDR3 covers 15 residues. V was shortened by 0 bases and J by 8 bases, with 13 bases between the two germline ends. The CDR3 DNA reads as TGTGCCAGCAGCCAAGATCGCGTTTTAGTAGGGGAGCTGTTTTTT. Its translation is CASSQDRVLVGELFF.

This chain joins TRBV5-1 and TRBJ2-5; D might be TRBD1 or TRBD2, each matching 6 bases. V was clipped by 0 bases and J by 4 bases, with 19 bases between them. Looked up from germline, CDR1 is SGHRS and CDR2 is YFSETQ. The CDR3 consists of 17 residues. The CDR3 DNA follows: TGCGCCAGCAGCTTGGGTAGCGGACCAGGGGATCCAGAGACCCAGTACTTC. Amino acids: CASSLGSGPGDPETQYF.

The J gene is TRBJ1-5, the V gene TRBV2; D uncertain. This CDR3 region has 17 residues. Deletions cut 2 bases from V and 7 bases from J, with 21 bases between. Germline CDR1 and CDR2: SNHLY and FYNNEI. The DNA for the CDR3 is TGTGCCAGCAGTGAAAGGCGGTTGATACAGACGACCCAGCCCCAGCATTTT. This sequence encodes CASSERRLIQTTQPQHF.

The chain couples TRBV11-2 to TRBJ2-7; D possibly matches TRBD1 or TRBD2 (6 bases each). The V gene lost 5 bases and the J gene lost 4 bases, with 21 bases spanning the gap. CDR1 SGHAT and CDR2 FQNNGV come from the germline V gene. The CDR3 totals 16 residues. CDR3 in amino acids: CASSPGGGRLFYEQYF. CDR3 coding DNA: TGTGCCAGCAGCCCGGGTGGGGGGCGGTTATTTTACGAGCAGTACTTC. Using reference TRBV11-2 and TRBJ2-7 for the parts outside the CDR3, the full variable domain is EAGVAQSPRYKIIEKRQSVAFWCNPISGHATLYWYQQILGQGPKLLIQFQNNGVVDDSQLPKDRFSAERLKGVDSTLKIQPAKLEDSAVYLCASSPGGGRLFYEQYFGPGTRLTVT.

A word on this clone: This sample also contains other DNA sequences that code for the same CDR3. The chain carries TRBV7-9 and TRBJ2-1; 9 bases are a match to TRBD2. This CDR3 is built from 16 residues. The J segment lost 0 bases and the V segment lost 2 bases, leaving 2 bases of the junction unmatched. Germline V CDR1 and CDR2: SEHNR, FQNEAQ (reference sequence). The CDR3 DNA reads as TGTGCCAGCAGCTTACTAGCGGGGAGCTCCTACAATGAGCAGTTCTTC. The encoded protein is CASSLLAGSSYNEQFF.